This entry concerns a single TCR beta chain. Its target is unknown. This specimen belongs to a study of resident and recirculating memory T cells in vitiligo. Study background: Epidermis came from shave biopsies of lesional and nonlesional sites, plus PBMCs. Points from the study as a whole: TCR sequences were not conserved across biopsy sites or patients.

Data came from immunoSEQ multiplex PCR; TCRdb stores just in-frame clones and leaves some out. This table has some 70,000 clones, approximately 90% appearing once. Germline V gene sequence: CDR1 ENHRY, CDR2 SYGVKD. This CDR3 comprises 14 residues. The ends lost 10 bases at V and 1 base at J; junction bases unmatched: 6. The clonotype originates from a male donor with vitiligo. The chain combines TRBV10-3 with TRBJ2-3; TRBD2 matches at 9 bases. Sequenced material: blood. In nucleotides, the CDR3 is TGTGCCAGCGGGGGGGGGCCGGGCACAGATACGCAGTATTTT. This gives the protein CASGGGPGTDTQYF.